This entry describes one T cell receptor (beta chain). The source of the sample is a study of blood T cell repertoires in COVID-19. The repertoire was sequenced with immunoSEQ multiplex PCR; TCRdb's copy has only in-frame clones and lacks some. The repertoire holds 75,000 to 100,000 clones, with approximately 87% as singletons. Material: peripheral blood. This TCR came from a human donor in a cohort sampled during active COVID-19.

The CDR3 sequence: CASREDRNYGYTF. The DNA for the CDR3 is TGTGCCAGCAGAGAGGACAGGAACTATGGCTACACCTTC. The chain has TRBV2 and TRBJ1-2; 7 nucleotides match TRBD1. Germline V gives CDR1 SNHLY, CDR2 FYNNEI. This CDR3 has 13 residues. With V trimmed by 6 bases and J by 2 bases, 3 bases remained unmatched.